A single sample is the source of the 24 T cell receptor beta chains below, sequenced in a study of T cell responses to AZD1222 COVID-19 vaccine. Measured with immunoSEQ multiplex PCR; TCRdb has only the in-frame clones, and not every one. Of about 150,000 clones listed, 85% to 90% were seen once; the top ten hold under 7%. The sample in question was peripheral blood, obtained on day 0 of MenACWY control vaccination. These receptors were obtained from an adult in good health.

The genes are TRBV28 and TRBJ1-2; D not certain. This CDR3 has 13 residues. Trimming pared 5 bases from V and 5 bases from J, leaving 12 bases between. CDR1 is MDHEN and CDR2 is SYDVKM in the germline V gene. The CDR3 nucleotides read TGTGCCAGCAGTATCGGGCGGACTTATGGCTACACCTTC. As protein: CASSIGRTYGYTF.

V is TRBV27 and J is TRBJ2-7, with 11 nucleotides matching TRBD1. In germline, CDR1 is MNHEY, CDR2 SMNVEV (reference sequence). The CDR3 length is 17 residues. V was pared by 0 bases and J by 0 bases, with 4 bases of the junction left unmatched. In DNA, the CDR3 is TGTGCCAGCAGTTTATCCGAGGACAGGGGGCCCTCCTACGAGCAGTACGTC. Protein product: CASSLSEDRGPSYEQYV.

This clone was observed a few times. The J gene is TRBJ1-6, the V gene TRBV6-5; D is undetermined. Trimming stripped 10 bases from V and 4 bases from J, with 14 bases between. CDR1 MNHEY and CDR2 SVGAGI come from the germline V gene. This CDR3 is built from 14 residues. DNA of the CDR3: TGTGCCACCGTCCCCGGCGCGTATAATTCACCCCTCCACTTT. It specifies CATVPGAYNSPLHF.

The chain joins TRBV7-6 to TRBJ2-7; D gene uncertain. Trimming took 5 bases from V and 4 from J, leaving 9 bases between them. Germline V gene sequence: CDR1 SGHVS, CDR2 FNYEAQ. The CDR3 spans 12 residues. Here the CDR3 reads CASSDDIYEQYF. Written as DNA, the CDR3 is TGTGCCAGCAGCGACGACATTTACGAGCAGTACTTC.

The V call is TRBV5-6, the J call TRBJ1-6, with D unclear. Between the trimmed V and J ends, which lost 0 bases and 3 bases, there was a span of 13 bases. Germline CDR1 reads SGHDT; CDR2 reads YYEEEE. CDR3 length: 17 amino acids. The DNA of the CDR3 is TGTGCCAGCAGCTTGGTTCGGGGAGTTAACTATAATTCACCCCTCCACTTT. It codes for CASSLVRGVNYNSPLHF.

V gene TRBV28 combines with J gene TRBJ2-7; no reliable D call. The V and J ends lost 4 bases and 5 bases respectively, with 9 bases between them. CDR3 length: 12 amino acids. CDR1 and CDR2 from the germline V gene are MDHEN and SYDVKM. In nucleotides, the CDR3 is TGTGCCAGCAGTTCCACCCGGAACGAGCAGTACGTC. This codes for CASSSTRNEQYV.

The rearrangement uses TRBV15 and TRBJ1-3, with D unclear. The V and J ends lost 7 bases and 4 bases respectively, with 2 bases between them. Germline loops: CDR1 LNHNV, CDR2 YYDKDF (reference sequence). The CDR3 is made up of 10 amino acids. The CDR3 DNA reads TGTGCCACCATCGGAAACACCATATATTTT. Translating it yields CATIGNTIYF.

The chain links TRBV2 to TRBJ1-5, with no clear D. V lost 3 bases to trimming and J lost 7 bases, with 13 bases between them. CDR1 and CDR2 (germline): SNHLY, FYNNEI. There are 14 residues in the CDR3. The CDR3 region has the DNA TGTGCCAGCAGTGAGCAGGTGGGTTACCAGCCCCAGCATTTT. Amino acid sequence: CASSEQVGYQPQHF.

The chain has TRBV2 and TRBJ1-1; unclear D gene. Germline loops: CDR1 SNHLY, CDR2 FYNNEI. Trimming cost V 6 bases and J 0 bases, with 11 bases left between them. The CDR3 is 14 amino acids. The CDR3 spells CASSVKAMNTEAFF. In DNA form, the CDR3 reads TGTGCCAGCAGCGTCAAGGCCATGAACACTGAAGCTTTCTTT.

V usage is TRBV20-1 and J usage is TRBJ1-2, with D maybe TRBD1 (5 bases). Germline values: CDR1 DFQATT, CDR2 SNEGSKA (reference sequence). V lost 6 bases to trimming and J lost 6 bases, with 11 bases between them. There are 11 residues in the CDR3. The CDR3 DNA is TGCAGTGCCCCGCTGGGACATGGCTACACCTTC. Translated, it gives CSAPLGHGYTF.

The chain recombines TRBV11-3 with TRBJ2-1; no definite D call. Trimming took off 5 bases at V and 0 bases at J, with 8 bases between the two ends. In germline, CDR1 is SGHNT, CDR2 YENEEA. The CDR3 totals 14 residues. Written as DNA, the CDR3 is TGTGCCAGCAGCCCAAACTACTCCTACAATGAGCAGTTCTTC. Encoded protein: CASSPNYSYNEQFF. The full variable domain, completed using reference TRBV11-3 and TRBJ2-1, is EAGVVQSPRYKIIEKKQPVAFWCNPISGHNTLYWYLQNLGQGPELLIRYENEEAVDDSQLPKDRFSAERLKGVDSTLKIQPAELGDSAVYLCASSPNYSYNEQFFGPGTRLTVL.

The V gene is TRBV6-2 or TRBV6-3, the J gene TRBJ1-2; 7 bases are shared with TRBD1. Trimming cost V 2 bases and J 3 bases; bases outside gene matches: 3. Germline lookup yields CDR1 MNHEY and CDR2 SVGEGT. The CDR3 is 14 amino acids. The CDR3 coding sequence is TGTGCCAGCAGTTACAACAGGGGCGACTATGGCTACACCTTC. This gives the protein CASSYNRGDYGYTF.

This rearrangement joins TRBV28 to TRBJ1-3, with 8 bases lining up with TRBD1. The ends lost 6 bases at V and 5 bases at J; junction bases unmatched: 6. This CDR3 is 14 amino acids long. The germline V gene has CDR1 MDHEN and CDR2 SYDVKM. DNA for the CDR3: TGTGCCAGCAGCCGCGGACAGGGTAGAAACACCATATATTTT. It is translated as CASSRGQGRNTIYF.

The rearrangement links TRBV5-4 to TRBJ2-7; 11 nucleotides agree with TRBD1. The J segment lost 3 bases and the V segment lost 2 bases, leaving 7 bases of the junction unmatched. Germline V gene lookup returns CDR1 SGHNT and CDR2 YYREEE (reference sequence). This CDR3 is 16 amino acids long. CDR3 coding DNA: TGTGCCAGCAGCTTAAACGCCGGGACAGGGGGCTACGAGCAGTACTTC. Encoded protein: CASSLNAGTGGYEQYF.

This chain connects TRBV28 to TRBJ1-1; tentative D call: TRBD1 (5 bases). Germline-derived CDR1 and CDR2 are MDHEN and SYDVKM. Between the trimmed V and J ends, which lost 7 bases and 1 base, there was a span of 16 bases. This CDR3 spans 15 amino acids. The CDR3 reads CASISWGSRNTEAFF. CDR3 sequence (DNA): TGTGCCAGCATATCGTGGGGCAGCCGGAACACTGAAGCTTTCTTT.

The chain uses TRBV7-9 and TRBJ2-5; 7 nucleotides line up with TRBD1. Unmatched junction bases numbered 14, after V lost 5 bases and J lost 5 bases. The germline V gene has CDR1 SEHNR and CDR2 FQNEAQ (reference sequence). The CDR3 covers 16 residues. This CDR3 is CASSTRDSRPSETQYF. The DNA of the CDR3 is TGTGCCAGCAGCACCCGGGACAGCCGACCTTCGGAGACCCAGTACTTC.

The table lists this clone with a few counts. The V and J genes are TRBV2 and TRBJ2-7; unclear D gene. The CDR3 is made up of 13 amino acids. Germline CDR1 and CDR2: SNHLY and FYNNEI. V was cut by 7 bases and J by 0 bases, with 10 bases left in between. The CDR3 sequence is CASTYPISYEQYF. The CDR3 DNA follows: TGTGCCAGCACGTATCCGATCTCCTACGAGCAGTACTTC.

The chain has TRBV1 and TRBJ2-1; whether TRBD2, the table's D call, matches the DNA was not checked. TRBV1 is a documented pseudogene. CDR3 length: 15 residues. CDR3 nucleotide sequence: TGCACCAGCTCGCCGGGACTAGCGGGAGGTAATGAGCAGTTCTTC. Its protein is CTSSPGLAGGNEQFF.

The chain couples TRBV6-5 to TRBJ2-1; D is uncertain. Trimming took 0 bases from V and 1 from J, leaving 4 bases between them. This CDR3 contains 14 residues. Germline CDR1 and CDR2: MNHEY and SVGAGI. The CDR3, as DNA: TGTGCCAGCAGTTACTCGGGTTCCTACAATGAGCAGTTCTTC. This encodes CASSYSGSYNEQFF.

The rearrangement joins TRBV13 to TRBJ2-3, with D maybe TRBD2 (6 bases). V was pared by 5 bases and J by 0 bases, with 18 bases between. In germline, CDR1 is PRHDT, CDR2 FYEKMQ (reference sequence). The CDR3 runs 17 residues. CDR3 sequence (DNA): TGTGCCAGCAGCCCGGCGGGGTACCGCGGGAGCACAGATACGCAGTATTTT. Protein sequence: CASSPAGYRGSTDTQYF.

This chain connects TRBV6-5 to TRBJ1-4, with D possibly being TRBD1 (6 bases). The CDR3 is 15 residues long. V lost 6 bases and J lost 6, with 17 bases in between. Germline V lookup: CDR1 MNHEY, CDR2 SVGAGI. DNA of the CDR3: TGTGCCAGCAGACCCACAAGGGGGGTAGATGAAAAACTGTTTTTT. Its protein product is CASRPTRGVDEKLFF.

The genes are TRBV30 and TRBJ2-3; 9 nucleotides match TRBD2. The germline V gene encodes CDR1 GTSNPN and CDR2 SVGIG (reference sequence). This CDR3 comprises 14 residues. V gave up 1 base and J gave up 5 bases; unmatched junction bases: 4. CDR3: CAWSAGLAGDTQYF. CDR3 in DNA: TGTGCCTGGAGTGCGGGACTAGCTGGAGATACGCAGTATTTT.

The chain's CDR3 is CASSTSSGSTDTQYF. The DNA for the CDR3 is TGTGCCAGCAGCACATCTAGCGGGTCCACAGATACGCAGTATTTT. The chain combines TRBV11-3 with TRBJ2-3; 8 bases agree with TRBD2. Trimming took 5 bases from V and 2 from J; bases not matched to a gene: 6. CDR3 length equals 15 residues. Germline V gene data show CDR1 as SGHNT and CDR2 as YENEEA.

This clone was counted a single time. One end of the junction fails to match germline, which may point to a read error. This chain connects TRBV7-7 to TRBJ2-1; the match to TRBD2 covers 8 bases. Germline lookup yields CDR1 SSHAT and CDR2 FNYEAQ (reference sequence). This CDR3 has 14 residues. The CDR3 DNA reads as TGTGCTAGCAGCTTAGGGACTAGTGGGTATGAGCAGTTCTTC. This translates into CASSLGTSGYEQFF.